These 23 T cell receptor beta chains share one sample of origin, sequenced in a study of T-cell reconstitution after alpha-beta-depleted transplantation in children (TCRdb year 2016). The treatment or condition label of this sample denotes: allogeneic hematopoietic cell transplantation with graft depleted of TCRalphabeta T cells and CD19 B cells. Library creation used PCR. TCRdb shows the sequencer as Illumina HiSeq 2500. TCR libraries were prepared with molecular barcoding, using unique molecular identifiers to normalize TCRbeta repertoire quantification. TCRdb passed the public sequencing reads through fastp at Q25 and MiXCR, retaining productive beta sequences. Under each unique CDR3 protein, matching rows form one entry showing the most common genes and DNA. The sample table lists about a million distinct CDR3 sequences, less than 30% of them with a count of one. The leading ten clones occupy 28% of the sample.

The specimen comprised PBMCs, mostly from graft donor cells, sampled 360 days after TCRalphabeta/CD19-depleted stem cell transplant. These receptors were taken from a boy under two years old who had a stem cell transplant for SCID, so the T cells may come from the graft donor.

This clonotype was observed a handful of times. The genes are TRBV5-1 and TRBJ2-5, with 9 nucleotides matching TRBD1. Germline values: CDR1 SGHRS, CDR2 YFSETQ. The trim removed 7 bases at V and 5 bases at J, leaving 6 bases unmatched. CDR3 length equals 13 residues. CDR3 nucleotide sequence: TGCGCCAGCCGAACAGGGGGCATCGAGACCCAGTACTTC. This encodes CASRTGGIETQYF.

CDR3 sequence reads: CASSHKGIGNTIYF. The CDR3 region has the DNA TGTGCCAGCAGCCATAAGGGGATTGGAAACACCATATATTTT. This chain links TRBV4-2 with TRBJ1-3; tentatively, D is TRBD1 (5 bases). Germline values: CDR1 LGHNA, CDR2 YNFKEQ. Trimming took 3 bases from V and 3 from J, leaving 9 bases between them. The CDR3 sequence is 14 residues long.

This clonotype was detected a few times. The rearrangement links TRBV12-3 or TRBV12-4 to TRBJ2-1; D unclear. The CDR3 length is 14 residues. V lost 3 bases and J 6 bases, leaving 12 bases between the germline ends. The CDR3 sequence: CASSFGGNPNEQFF. The CDR3 DNA is TGTGCCAGCAGTTTTGGTGGGAACCCCAATGAGCAGTTCTTC.

This clonotype has only a few counts. This chain joins TRBV28 and TRBJ1-1; D remains unclear. The germline gives CDR1 MDHEN, CDR2 SYDVKM. Trimming left V 5 bases short and J 0 bases short, with 13 bases between. The CDR3 runs 15 residues. CDR3 nucleotides: TGTGCCAGCAGTACACTAGACACGATGAACACTGAAGCTTTCTTT. This encodes CASSTLDTMNTEAFF.

Only a few counts were recorded for this clonotype. V is TRBV28 and J is TRBJ2-5; D may correspond to TRBD1 or TRBD2 (5 bases each). Germline loops: CDR1 MDHEN, CDR2 SYDVKM. The CDR3 consists of 16 residues. V was trimmed by 3 bases and J by 3 bases, leaving 17 bases between them. The CDR3 reads CASSFRVGETEETQYF. CDR3 DNA sequence: TGTGCCAGCAGTTTTAGGGTGGGGGAAACCGAAGAGACCCAGTACTTC.

This chain links TRBV29-1 with TRBJ2-7; 10 bases align to TRBD2. The germline CDR1 and CDR2 sequences are SQVTM and ANQGSEA. V lost 4 bases to trimming and J lost 6 bases; unmatched junction nucleotides: 15. The CDR3 loop spans 16 amino acids. CDR3 sequence: CSVVGTYGLAGVEQYF. CDR3 bases: TGCAGCGTTGTTGGAACGTACGGGCTAGCGGGGGTCGAGCAGTACTTC.

The chain links TRBV12-3 or TRBV12-4 to TRBJ1-3, with D tentatively TRBD1 (6 bases). Trimming removed 2 bases at V and 2 bases at J, with 10 bases between. There are 15 residues in the CDR3. The CDR3 protein is CASSLRQETGNTIYF. The DNA for the CDR3 is TGTGCCAGCAGTTTAAGACAGGAGACTGGAAACACCATATATTTT.

The chain recombines TRBV14 with TRBJ1-2, with D unresolved. Germline V lookup: CDR1 SGHDN, CDR2 FVKESK. This CDR3 contains 14 residues. Trimming shortened V by 4 bases and J by 8 bases, and 17 bases separated the two germline ends. The CDR3 DNA reads TGTGCCAGCAGCCGTCAGAATCTCGACGGCGGCTACACCTTC. Its translation is CASSRQNLDGGYTF.

The V gene is TRBV5-1, the J gene TRBJ2-6; D assignment may be TRBD1 or TRBD2 (5 bases each). V was cut by 0 bases and J by 0 bases, with 13 bases left in between. Germline CDR1 SGHRS, CDR2 YFSETQ. This CDR3 is 18 amino acids long. CDR3: CASSLAGRQFSGANVLTF. DNA for the CDR3: TGCGCCAGCAGCTTGGCTGGGAGACAGTTCTCTGGGGCCAACGTCCTGACTTTC.

The chain links TRBV25-1 to TRBJ1-2; possible D gene TRBD1, 5 bases. The CDR3 runs 14 residues. The V gene lost 4 bases and the J gene lost 8 bases, with 17 bases spanning the gap. Germline V lookup: CDR1 MGHDK, CDR2 SYGVNS. The CDR3 DNA reads TGTGCCAGCAGTGCCCCCGGGGGGGTAGGAGGCTACACCTTC. It is translated as CASSAPGGVGGYTF.

The genes are TRBV29-1 and TRBJ2-5, with 7 bases that match TRBD2. This CDR3 has 17 amino acids. Per the germline V gene, CDR1 is SQVTM and CDR2 is ANQGSEA. V trimming: 0 bases; J trimming: 1 base; junction bases outside the gene matches: 11. The CDR3 DNA reads TGCAGCGTTGAAGAGTACGATACGAAGCGGGGCCAAGAGACCCAGTACTTC. Protein product: CSVEEYDTKRGQETQYF.

The chain combines TRBV4-3 with TRBJ1-6; TRBD1 is a possible D gene (5 bases). The CDR3 is made up of 16 amino acids. Germline CDR1 LGHNA, CDR2 YSLEER. The V end lost 0 bases, the J end lost 10 bases, and 16 bases lay between the germline ends. CDR3 nucleotide sequence: TGCGCCAGCAGCCAAGATTTCGACAGCTATGGGTCACCCCTCCACTTT. It translates to CASSQDFDSYGSPLHF.

Concerning this clonotype itself: The conserved closing phenylalanine or tryptophan is absent in this CDR3, likely reflecting a read error. The chain recombines TRBV4-1 with TRBJ1-1; D perhaps matches TRBD1 (6 bases). The germline V gene has CDR1 MGHRA and CDR2 YSYEKL. Trimming removed 7 bases at V and 1 base at J, with 19 bases between. The CDR3 spans 16 residues. The CDR3: CASTTSGGRRNTEAFS. For the CDR3, the DNA is TGCGCCAGCACCACATCCGGGGGCAGACGGAACACTGAAGCTTTCTCT.

This clonotype was counted once. The chain uses TRBV10-3 and TRBJ2-7; TRBD1 aligns across 7 bases. CDR1 ENHRY and CDR2 SYGVKD come from the germline V gene. The CDR3 has 15 residues. The V and J ends lost 0 bases and 7 bases, in that order; junction bases with no gene match: 9. The CDR3 DNA is TGTGCCATCAGTGAGTCGGAACAGGGGATAAGGGAGCAGTACTTC. This translates into CAISESEQGIREQYF.

V gene TRBV20-1 combines with J gene TRBJ2-5; 11 bases align to TRBD2. V lost 5 bases, J lost 5 bases, and 10 bases stayed unmatched. The CDR3 spans 15 residues. The germline gives CDR1 DFQATT, CDR2 SNEGSKA (reference sequence). DNA for the CDR3: TGCAGTGCTGTGAGACTAGCGGGGCCGGGGGAGACCCAGTACTTC. Its translation: CSAVRLAGPGETQYF.

This clonotype has only a few counts. The chain is built from TRBV7-9 and TRBJ2-1; a possible D gene is TRBD1 (6 bases). The CDR3 runs 15 residues. Trimming left V 6 bases short and J 4 bases short, with 16 bases between. Germline-derived CDR1 and CDR2 are SEHNR and FQNEAQ (reference sequence). The CDR3 here is CASRLGQSSYNEQFF. Here the CDR3 DNA reads TGTGCCAGCAGGCTCGGACAGTCTAGTTACAATGAGCAGTTCTTC.

This chain uses TRBV12-3 or TRBV12-4 with TRBJ1-3; TRBD1 is a possible D gene (6 bases). The CDR3 spans 16 residues. The germline V and J ends were trimmed by 3 bases and 3 bases, with 15 bases remaining between them. CDR3 in DNA: TGTGCCAGCAGTTTCCGGCAGGGGAACGTTGGAAACACCATATATTTT. Translation: CASSFRQGNVGNTIYF.

V gene TRBV24-1 combines with J gene TRBJ2-3; weak D call: TRBD1 (6 bases). The CDR3 totals 14 residues. V lost 3 bases to trimming and J lost 10 bases, with 16 bases between them. Germline values: CDR1 KGHDR, CDR2 SFDVKD. In nucleotides, the CDR3 is TGTGCCACCAGTGATAGTAGATACAGGGATGCGCAGTATTTT. This encodes CATSDSRYRDAQYF.

This clonotype was counted only a few times. This CDR3 is CSVGAVRFGNEQFF. The CDR3 DNA sequence: TGCAGCGTTGGAGCGGTCCGTTTCGGCAATGAGCAGTTCTTC. The rearrangement joins TRBV29-1 to TRBJ2-1, with a possible D match to TRBD2 (5 bases). This CDR3 contains 14 residues. Germline-derived CDR1 and CDR2 are SQVTM and ANQGSEA. Trimming pared 4 bases from V and 6 bases from J, leaving 16 bases between.

This clonotype was detected only a few times. V usage is TRBV6-2 or TRBV6-3 and J usage is TRBJ2-1, with 8 bases that match TRBD2. The germline CDR1 and CDR2 sequences are MNHEY and SVGEGT. The CDR3 length is 15 residues. J lost 3 bases, V lost 6 bases, and 7 bases had no gene match. The CDR3 nucleotides are TGTGCCAGCAGCCCTCGGGGGGGGGTCTACAATGAGCAGTTCTTC. Its translation: CASSPRGGVYNEQFF.

The gene calls are TRBV5-6 and TRBJ2-3, with D unresolved. CDR1 SGHDT and CDR2 YYEEEE come from the germline V gene. V gave up 0 bases and J gave up 4 bases, with 15 bases separating them. The CDR3 spans 16 residues. CDR3 nucleotide sequence: TGTGCCAGCAGCTTGGCGTTGGTCGCGTTTCCAGATACGCAGTATTTT. This sequence encodes CASSLALVAFPDTQYF. The full variable domain, its missing parts supplied by reference TRBV5-6 and TRBJ2-3, is DAGVTQSPTHLIKTRGQQVTLRCSPKSGHDTVSWYQQALGQGPQFIFQYYEEEERQRGNFPDRFSGHQFPNYSSELNVNALLLGDSALYLCASSLALVAFPDTQYFGPGTRLTVL.

This clonotype was counted ten times or more. The gene calls are TRBV3-1 and TRBJ2-5, with 8 bases that match TRBD1. The CDR3 loop spans 14 amino acids. V lost 4 bases to trimming and J lost 5 bases; unmatched junction nucleotides: 6. Germline V gene sequence: CDR1 LGHDT, CDR2 YNNKEL (reference sequence). The chain's CDR3 is CASSRGQGLETQYF. DNA for the CDR3: TGTGCCAGCAGCCGCGGACAGGGACTCGAGACCCAGTACTTC.

This chain connects TRBV10-3 to TRBJ2-2; D is undetermined. V was pared by 2 bases and J by 0 bases, with 10 bases between. There are 16 residues in the CDR3. From germline, CDR1 is ENHRY and CDR2 SYGVKD. CDR3 sequence (DNA): TGTGCCATCAGTGAGGGGTGGCTGACGAACACCGGGGAGCTGTTTTTT. Translation gives CAISEGWLTNTGELFF.